This TCR beta chain was sequenced during a study of post-analysis software for immune sequencing data. Findings of the study overall: Significantly lower normalized Chao1 diversity was found in patients with multiple sclerosis relative to controls. A handful of TRBV segments were significantly more frequent in patients than in controls. TRBV5-6, TRBV5-1 and TRBV20-1 were among these segments.

Each TCR beta cDNA library carried unique molecular identifiers. TCRdb reanalysed the PCR reads using MiXCR and keeps one entry per CDR3 protein. The table has 820,000 or so distinct CDR3 sequences, 53% seen once. A word on this clonotype: Its specificity is not known.

The CDR3 is 14 amino acids. Per the germline V gene, CDR1 is LGHDT and CDR2 is YNNKEL (reference sequence). Trimming pared 5 bases from V and 2 bases from J, leaving 12 bases between. Sequenced: blood. The sequence was obtained from a girl aged 5-17 years with multiple sclerosis. The chain carries TRBV3-1 and TRBJ1-1; TRBD1 might be the D (6 bases). CDR3 loop: CASSSRDNNTEAFF. The CDR3 coding sequence is TGTGCCAGCAGCTCCCGGGACAACAACACTGAAGCTTTCTTT. Based on the CDR3 plus reference TRBV3-1 and TRBJ1-1, the full variable domain is DTAVSQTPKYLVTQMGNDKSIKCEQNLGHDTMYWYKQDSKKFLKIMFSYNNKELIINETVPNRFSPKSPDKAHLNLHINSLELGDSAVYFCASSSRDNNTEAFFGQGTRLTVV.